Presented here are 17 T cell receptor beta chains from one specimen sequenced in a study of blood T cell repertoires in COVID-19. Data came from immunoSEQ multiplex PCR; TCRdb stores just in-frame clones and leaves some out. The data contain about 69,000 clones, nearly 90% of them singletons. Material for sequencing was peripheral blood. These receptors all stem from a man over 45 with acute or convalescent COVID-19.

V is TRBV2 and J is TRBJ2-3, with 11 bases that match TRBD2. CDR1 and CDR2 from the germline V gene are SNHLY and FYNNEI. The CDR3 totals 19 residues. The V and J ends lost 5 bases and 0 bases, in that order; junction bases with no gene match: 13. The CDR3 coding sequence is TGTGCCAGCAGTTCTAACAGACTAGCGGGGCCACATAGCACAGATACGCAGTATTTT. It translates to CASSSNRLAGPHSTDTQYF.

The rearrangement links TRBV6-4 to TRBJ2-1, with 7 bases lining up with TRBD2. CDR3 length equals 17 residues. Trimming removed 0 bases from V and 0 bases from J; junction bases left unmatched: 5. Germline CDR1 reads MRHNA; CDR2 reads SNTAGT. CDR3 DNA: TGTGCCAGCAGTGACTCGTCTCGGGAGGACTCCTACAATGAGCAGTTCTTC. Protein: CASSDSSREDSYNEQFF.

The chain uses TRBV7-9 and TRBJ2-3; D possibly corresponds to TRBD2 (7 bases). Germline lookup yields CDR1 SEHNR and CDR2 FQNEAQ (reference sequence). The CDR3 spans 17 residues. Between the trimmed V and J ends, which lost 5 bases and 1 base, there was a span of 19 bases. The DNA of the CDR3 is TGTGCCAGCAGCCCCTCGGGGGGCAGGGGACGCACAGATACGCAGTATTTT. Translating it yields CASSPSGGRGRTDTQYF. The entire variable domain, with the rest obtained from reference TRBV7-9 and TRBJ2-3, is as follows: DTGVSQNPRHKITKRGQNVTFRCDPISEHNRLYWYRQTLGQGPEFLTYFQNEAQLEKSRLLSDRFSAERPKGSFSTLEIQRTEQGDSAMYLCASSPSGGRGRTDTQYFGPGTRLTVL.

This clone was observed a single time. This chain connects TRBV4-3 to TRBJ1-4; a possible D gene is TRBD1 (6 bases). Trimming cost V 8 bases and J 7 bases, with 17 bases left between them. The CDR3 loop spans 14 amino acids. The germline CDR1 and CDR2 sequences are LGHNA and YSLEER. The CDR3 bases are TGCGCCAGCCGGCCCAGGGGAGGGGGTGAAAAACTGTTTTTT. Protein: CASRPRGGGEKLFF.

V usage is TRBV11-2 and J usage is TRBJ2-7, with a weak D call TRBD2 (6 bases). Germline loops: CDR1 SGHAT, CDR2 FQNNGV. V was trimmed by 5 bases and J by 3 bases, leaving 11 bases between them. The CDR3 is 13 residues long. CDR3 residues: CASSRGTVYEQYF. In nucleotides, the CDR3 is TGTGCCAGCAGCCGCGGGACTGTCTACGAGCAGTACTTC.

CDR3 sequence reads: CASSIRGRGYGYTF. The DNA for the CDR3 is TGTGCCAGTAGTATCAGGGGGCGCGGCTATGGCTACACCTTC. The rearrangement links TRBV19 to TRBJ1-2, with 8 bases matching TRBD1. The CDR3 has 14 residues. Germline V CDR1 and CDR2: LNHDA, SQIVND (reference sequence). V was clipped by 3 bases and J by 4 bases; unmatched bases: 4.

The chain is built from TRBV7-9 and TRBJ2-1, with 7 bases that match TRBD2. Germline V CDR1 and CDR2: SEHNR, FQNEAQ (reference sequence). The CDR3 spans 16 residues. V lost 3 bases to trimming and J lost 5 bases; unmatched junction nucleotides: 10. The CDR3 sequence is CASSFSYGEGNNEQFF. The CDR3 nucleotides are TGTGCCAGCAGCTTCAGCTATGGGGAGGGAAACAATGAGCAGTTCTTC.

The genes are TRBV18 and TRBJ1-4; D gene unclear. The CDR3 runs to 17 residues. Per the germline V gene, CDR1 is KGHSH and CDR2 is LQKENI. The V and J ends lost 2 bases and 2 bases respectively, with 15 bases between them. The CDR3 reads CASSPVQLSGTNEKLFF. The CDR3, as DNA: TGTGCCAGCTCACCAGTTCAACTAAGCGGGACTAATGAAAAACTGTTTTTT.

The chain couples TRBV2 to TRBJ2-3; D unclear. The CDR3 runs to 11 residues. The V end was cut by 7 bases, the J end by 5 bases, with 7 bases between. The germline gives CDR1 SNHLY, CDR2 FYNNEI. The CDR3 region is CASIQEDTQYF. The CDR3 DNA follows: TGTGCCAGCATCCAGGAAGATACGCAGTATTTT.

This clone was observed once. The junction differs from germline at one of its ends, possibly a read error. The chain recombines TRBV3-1 (or the pseudogene TRBV3-2) with TRBJ2-1, with TRBD2 matching over 8 bases. This CDR3 is 14 amino acids long. CDR1 and CDR2 (germline): LGHDT, YNNKEL (reference sequence). In nucleotides, the CDR3 is TGTGCCAGCAGCAAAGACCTAGCGGGCAATGAGCAGTTCTTC. Translated, it gives CASSKDLAGNEQFF.

This clone was counted between two and nine times. The chain carries TRBV30 and TRBJ2-3, with TRBD2 matching 8 bases. V trimming: 5 bases; J trimming: 8 bases; junction bases outside the gene matches: 6. The germline CDR1 and CDR2 sequences are GTSNPN and SVGIG (reference sequence). The CDR3 sequence is 12 residues long. The CDR3 DNA reads as TGTGCCTGGGAATTGAGCGGGAGTACGCAGTATTTT. Translated: CAWELSGSTQYF.

J is TRBJ2-7 and V is TRBV3-1 (or the pseudogene TRBV3-2); 7 bases are shared with TRBD2. V shed 4 bases, J shed 2 bases, and the junction held 5 bases outside the gene matches. Per germline, CDR1 LGHDT and CDR2 YNNKEL (reference sequence). The CDR3 loop spans 14 amino acids. The CDR3 nucleotides read TGTGCCAGCAGCCGGGGGGGTTCCACCTACGAGCAGTACTTC. Protein sequence: CASSRGGSTYEQYF.

This chain connects TRBV7-2 to TRBJ2-7; 7 bases are a match to TRBD1. The CDR3 has 15 amino acids. Looked up from germline, CDR1 is SGHTA and CDR2 is FQGNSA. V lost 1 base and J lost 3; bases outside the gene matches: 6. The CDR3 spells CASSLEGGPYYEQYF. For the CDR3, the DNA is TGTGCCAGCAGCTTAGAAGGGGGCCCTTACTACGAGCAGTACTTC. The entire variable domain, with the rest obtained from reference TRBV7-2 and TRBJ2-7, is as follows: GAGVSQSPSNKVTEKGKDVELRCDPISGHTALYWYRQSLGQGLEFLIYFQGNSAPDKSGLPSDRFSAERTGGSVSTLTIQRTQQEDSAVYLCASSLEGGPYYEQYFGPGTRLTVT.

J is TRBJ2-1 and V is TRBV21-1; the table gives TRBD2 as D, unverified against the DNA. TRBV21-1 is a known pseudogene. The CDR3 consists of 20 residues. Here the CDR3 reads CASSKKHFGTSAERDNEQFF. The DNA of the CDR3 is TGTGCCAGCAGCAAAAAACATTTTGGTACGTCGGCGGAGCGCGACAATGAGCAGTTCTTC.

V is TRBV15 and J is TRBJ2-5; tentatively, D is TRBD2 (6 bases). CDR1 is LNHNV and CDR2 is YYDKDF in the germline V gene (reference sequence). The CDR3 has 18 amino acids. The V and J ends lost 1 base and 1 base respectively, with 19 bases between them. The CDR3 DNA is TGTGCCACCAGCAGAGCTTTGTATGCCGGAGGGCTCCAAGAGACCCAGTACTTC. The encoded protein is CATSRALYAGGLQETQYF.

V and J are TRBV18 and TRBJ1-5; 9 bases align to TRBD1. This CDR3 spans 14 amino acids. J was trimmed by 9 bases and V by 2 bases; bases with no gene match: 5. Germline CDR1 and CDR2: KGHSH and LQKENI. The CDR3 nucleotides read TGTGCCAGCTCACCAAACAGGGGGCGTCTGCCCCAGCATTTT. Translating gives CASSPNRGRLPQHF.

The chain carries TRBV24-1 and TRBJ2-2; TRBD1 matches 12 bases. With 9 bases clipped from V and 3 bases from J, the junction kept 7 bases outside the gene matches. CDR3 length: 16 amino acids. The germline gives CDR1 KGHDR, CDR2 SFDVKD. DNA of the CDR3: TGTGCCACCGGGACAGGGGGCATGAGCGACACCGGGGAGCTGTTTTTT. Translating it yields CATGTGGMSDTGELFF.